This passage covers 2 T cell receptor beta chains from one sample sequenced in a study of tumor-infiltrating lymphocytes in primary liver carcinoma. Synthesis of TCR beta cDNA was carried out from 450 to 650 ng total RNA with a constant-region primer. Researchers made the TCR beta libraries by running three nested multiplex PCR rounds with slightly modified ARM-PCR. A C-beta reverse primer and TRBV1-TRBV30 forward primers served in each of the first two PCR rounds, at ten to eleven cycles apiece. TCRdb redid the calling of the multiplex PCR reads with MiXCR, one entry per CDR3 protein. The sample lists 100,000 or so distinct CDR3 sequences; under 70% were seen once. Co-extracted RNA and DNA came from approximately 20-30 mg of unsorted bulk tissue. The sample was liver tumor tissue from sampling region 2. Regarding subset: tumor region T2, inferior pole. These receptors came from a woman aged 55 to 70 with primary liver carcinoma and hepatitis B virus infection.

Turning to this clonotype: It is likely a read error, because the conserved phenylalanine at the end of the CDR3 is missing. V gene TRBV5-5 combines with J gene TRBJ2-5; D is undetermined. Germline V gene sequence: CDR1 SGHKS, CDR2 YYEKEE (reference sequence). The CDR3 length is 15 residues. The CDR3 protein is CGSSFGFMNQEAQYS. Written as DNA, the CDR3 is TGTGGCAGCAGCTTTGGATTCATGAACCAAGAGGCCCAGTACTCC.

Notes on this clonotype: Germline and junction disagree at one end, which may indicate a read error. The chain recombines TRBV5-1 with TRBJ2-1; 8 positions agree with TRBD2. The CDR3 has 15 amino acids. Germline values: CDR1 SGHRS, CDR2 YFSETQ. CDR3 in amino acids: CASSPGISGTGEPFF. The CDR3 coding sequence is TGCGCCAGCAGCCCCGGTATTAGCGGGACCGGTGAGCCGTTCTTC.